The 14 T cell receptor beta chains presented below share a single source sample, sequenced in a study of cytomegalovirus exposure and HLA in healthy donors. The assay was immunoSEQ multiplex PCR, and TCRdb's table has in-frame clones only and misses some. The sample consists of about 88,000 clones, about four fifths of them appearing once. The specimen sequenced was PBMCs. Receptors were obtained from a woman under 30 in good health and CMV-seropositive.

V gene TRBV18 combines with J gene TRBJ1-3; D is undetermined. This CDR3 comprises 16 residues. Trimming cost V 6 bases and J 0 bases, with 15 bases left between them. Looked up from germline, CDR1 is KGHSH and CDR2 is LQKENI. The CDR3 nucleotides read TGTGCCAGCTCCTACGGACTAACGAGCTCTGGAAACACCATATATTTT. Its protein is CASSYGLTSSGNTIYF.

J is TRBJ2-7 and V is TRBV6-5; 7 bases align to TRBD1. The CDR3 is made up of 14 amino acids. Looked up from germline, CDR1 is MNHEY and CDR2 is SVGAGI. V trimming: 4 bases; J trimming: 0 bases; junction bases outside the gene matches: 3. Here the CDR3 DNA reads TGTGCCAGCAGTTCGGACAGGAGCTCCTACGAGCAGTACTTC. This encodes CASSSDRSSYEQYF.

The chain employs TRBV19 and TRBJ1-2; TRBD1 might be the D (5 bases). This CDR3 is 14 amino acids long. The germline gives CDR1 LNHDA, CDR2 SQIVND (reference sequence). Trimming took 5 bases from V and 3 from J, leaving 13 bases between them. CDR3 sequence (DNA): TGTGCCAGTAGTCCCCTCCAGGGTGACTATGGCTACACCTTC. Its translation is CASSPLQGDYGYTF.

DNA for the CDR3: TGTGCCAGCGCGATTGGAGGTACGCAGTATTTT. Its protein product is CASAIGGTQYF. This chain joins TRBV14 and TRBJ2-3; tentatively, D is TRBD2 (5 bases). The CDR3 spans 11 residues. Between the trimmed V and J ends, which lost 8 bases and 8 bases, there was a span of 11 bases. Germline CDR1 reads SGHDN; CDR2 reads FVKESK. The entire variable domain, with the rest obtained from reference TRBV14 and TRBJ2-3, is as follows: EAGVTQFPSHSVIEKGQTVTLRCDPISGHDNLYWYRRVMGKEIKFLLHFVKESKQDESGMPNNRFLAERTGGTYSTLKVQPAELEDSGVYFCASAIGGTQYFGPGTRLTVL.

V and J are TRBV29-1 and TRBJ2-1; 10 positions agree with TRBD2. Germline V lookup: CDR1 SQVTM, CDR2 ANQGSEA. Losses at the gene ends were 4 bases for V and 9 bases for J; bases not matched to a gene: 6. The length of the CDR3 is 13 residues. CDR3 sequence reads: CSVVSGGAAEQFF. CDR3 DNA: TGCAGCGTTGTAAGCGGGGGGGCCGCTGAGCAGTTCTTC.

V usage is TRBV6-5 and J usage is TRBJ2-7; tentative D call: TRBD1 (6 bases). The CDR3 has 16 amino acids. Germline V gene sequence: CDR1 MNHEY, CDR2 SVGAGI. Trimming stripped 4 bases from V and 2 bases from J, with 18 bases between. CDR3 protein: CASSSNLQGRPYEQYF. The CDR3 nucleotides are TGTGCCAGCAGTTCGAACCTTCAGGGGCGGCCCTACGAGCAGTACTTC.

The DNA for the CDR3 is TGTGCCAGCAGATATAGCGGGAACCAAGAGACCCAGTACTTC. It codes for CASRYSGNQETQYF. This chain uses TRBV7-9 with TRBJ2-5, with TRBD2 identical over 8 bases. This CDR3 spans 14 amino acids. Losses at the gene ends were 6 bases for V and 0 bases for J; bases not matched to a gene: 3. Germline assignment: CDR1 SEHNR and CDR2 FQNEAQ (reference sequence).

The rearrangement joins TRBV6-5 to TRBJ1-1; D is unclear. CDR3 length: 16 residues. CDR1 is MNHEY and CDR2 is SVGAGI in the germline V gene. Trimming cost V 0 bases and J 5 bases, with 16 bases left between them. The CDR3 sequence is CASSYSSWAEGTEAFF. CDR3 DNA sequence: TGTGCCAGCAGTTACTCGAGTTGGGCGGAGGGTACTGAAGCTTTCTTT.

This clone was observed a single time. The rearrangement links TRBV10-2 to TRBJ2-2; 10 nucleotides match TRBD1. The CDR3 is made up of 15 amino acids. CDR1 WSHSY and CDR2 SAAADI come from the germline V gene. V gave up 6 bases and J gave up 4 bases; unmatched junction bases: 5. The CDR3 bases are TGCGCCAGCAGCGCCGACAGGGGGCCCACCGGGGAGCTGTTTTTT. This encodes CASSADRGPTGELFF.

Written as DNA, the CDR3 is TGCGCCAGCAGCCACTGGGGACAGAATCAAGAGACCCAGTACTTC. This sequence encodes CASSHWGQNQETQYF. V and J are TRBV4-1 and TRBJ2-5; TRBD1 matches at 7 bases. The CDR3 loop spans 15 amino acids. CDR1 is MGHRA and CDR2 is YSYEKL in the germline V gene. J gave up 2 bases and V 3 bases, and 6 bases lay outside the gene matches.

This chain connects TRBV2 to TRBJ2-7; 8 nucleotides agree with TRBD1. Germline-derived CDR1 and CDR2 are SNHLY and FYNNEI. Trimming removed 4 bases from V and 8 bases from J; junction bases left unmatched: 16. CDR3 size: 16 residues. The CDR3 DNA is TGTGCCAGCAGTGGGCCATCAACTGGACAGGGAGGAAAGCAGTACTTC. Its protein product is CASSGPSTGQGGKQYF.

The chain employs TRBV6-5 and TRBJ2-7; D may be TRBD2 (6 bases). Trimming removed 5 bases at V and 2 bases at J, with 16 bases between. Per the germline V gene, CDR1 is MNHEY and CDR2 is SVGAGI. This CDR3 is 15 amino acids long. CDR3 sequence: CASSAGLYHPYEQYF. The CDR3 region has the DNA TGTGCCAGCAGTGCGGGACTTTACCACCCCTACGAGCAGTACTTC.

The chain uses TRBV4-1 and TRBJ2-5; TRBD1 agrees at 7 bases. Germline CDR1 is MGHRA and CDR2 is YSYEKL. V gave up 8 bases and J gave up 5 bases; unmatched junction bases: 14. The CDR3 totals 15 residues. Here the CDR3 DNA reads TGCGCCAGCGCACCATCAACAGGGGTCGGGGAGACCCAGTACTTC. This sequence encodes CASAPSTGVGETQYF.

The chain carries TRBV7-2 and TRBJ2-7, with 11 bases aligning to TRBD2. This CDR3 has 14 amino acids. J gave up 6 bases and V 5 bases, and 6 bases lay outside the gene matches. CDR1 and CDR2 from the germline V gene are SGHTA and FQGNSA. CDR3 loop: CASSPTSGVREQYF. DNA for the CDR3: TGTGCCAGCAGCCCGACTAGCGGGGTACGCGAGCAGTACTTC.